Here is one T cell receptor (beta chain) with its context. Its cognate antigen is unknown. There are 11 residues in the CDR3. CDR1 is DFQATT, CDR2 SNEGSKA, per germline (reference sequence). These data originate in a study of shared clonotypes between healthy human individuals. Across the whole study: The cohort had two women and a few men, ages 18 to 49. Study-level results: Sampling covered blood only; tissue repertoires likely differ. Donor scarcity curtailed the genetic and exposure-history diversity represented herein.

The sequencing of unsorted PBMC DNA took place on ten immunoSEQ deep assay plates. Sequencing was performed with immunoSEQ multiplex PCR; in TCRdb, only in-frame clones are kept and a portion is missing. This sample has some 490,000 clones, with roughly 80% found just once. The rearrangement uses TRBV20-1 and TRBJ2-7, with 8 positions matching TRBD2. The sample consisted of PBMCs. The TCR originated in a woman in her thirties or forties in good health. Some clones in this sample may be carry-over from other donors' samples. Written as DNA, the CDR3 is TGCAGCGGGGGGGGAGGCTACGAGCAGTACTTC. This codes for CSGGGGYEQYF.